This T cell receptor beta chain was identified during a study of blood T cell repertoires in COVID-19. About the study: The United States, Italy and Spain provided the acute and convalescent COVID-19 samples.

V lost 2 bases, J lost 15 bases, and 23 bases lay in between. The CDR3 spans 15 residues. The germline V gene encodes CDR1 LGHDT and CDR2 YNNKEL (reference sequence). Produced via immunoSEQ multiplex PCR; TCRdb's table is partial and in-frame only. The table shows roughly 410,000 clones, with 87% occurring only once. This sequence joins TRBV3-1 (or the pseudogene TRBV3-2) and TRBJ2-1, with D maybe TRBD2 (7 bases). This clonotype was obtained from a woman aged 55-69 years with COVID-19, enrolled during active disease. The sample was peripheral blood. The CDR3: CASSQLGRGPRRGFF. The CDR3, as DNA: TGTGCCAGCAGCCAATTGGGGCGGGGGCCTCGCCGGGGGTTCTTC.